The 14 T cell receptor beta chains below were found in one sample sequenced in a study of long-term antiretroviral therapy in people with HIV. At survey level, the immunoSEQ assay was run in its v3.0 version. Measured with immunoSEQ multiplex PCR; TCRdb has only the in-frame clones, and not every one. The table has some 31,000 clones, around 97% seen once. Sequencing was performed on unsorted PBMCs, taken 6.9 years after starting antiretroviral therapy. These receptor sequences come from a man aged 25 to 40 with HIV.

This chain joins TRBV16 and TRBJ2-3, with a possible D match to TRBD2 (5 bases). V lost 0 bases and J 3 bases, leaving 7 bases between the germline ends. The germline gives CDR1 KGHSY, CDR2 FQNENV. The CDR3 is made up of 14 amino acids. CDR3 region: CASSQSAGTDTQYF. In DNA, the CDR3 is TGTGCCAGCAGCCAATCTGCGGGTACAGATACGCAGTATTTT.

The chain recombines TRBV15 with TRBJ2-3, with D possibly matching TRBD2 (5 bases). The CDR3 totals 12 residues. Germline loops: CDR1 LNHNV, CDR2 YYDKDF (reference sequence). The V end lost 0 bases, the J end lost 10 bases, and 8 bases lay between the germline ends. This CDR3 reads CATSRERDAQYF. For the CDR3, the DNA is TGTGCCACCAGCAGAGAGAGGGATGCGCAGTATTTT.

This chain uses TRBV30 with TRBJ2-7; 8 nucleotides align to TRBD1. CDR3 length equals 12 residues. The J segment lost 7 bases and the V segment lost 2 bases, leaving 4 bases of the junction unmatched. Germline-derived CDR1 and CDR2 are GTSNPN and SVGIG (reference sequence). The CDR3 sequence: CAWSQGAREQYF. The CDR3 DNA reads TGTGCCTGGAGTCAGGGGGCGAGGGAGCAGTACTTC.

V gene TRBV5-1 combines with J gene TRBJ2-5, with 9 bases identical to TRBD1. The CDR3 extends over 15 amino acids. Germline V CDR1 and CDR2: SGHRS, YFSETQ. Germline trimming cut 5 bases from V and 5 bases from J; bases unmatched to any gene: 10. The CDR3 nucleotides are TGCGCCAGCAGACGTGTACAGGGGGCTTTGGAGACCCAGTACTTC. Amino acid sequence: CASRRVQGALETQYF.

The chain employs TRBV5-1 and TRBJ2-1; D not certain. V dropped 4 bases and J dropped 7 bases, with 9 bases sitting between them. Germline V gene sequence: CDR1 SGHRS, CDR2 YFSETQ. This CDR3 is 12 amino acids long. The CDR3 DNA reads TGCGCCAGCAGCCTCCAGAATAATGAGCAGTTCTTC. This codes for CASSLQNNEQFF.

This clone was detected once. This chain joins TRBV25-1 and TRBJ2-3; the D gene is possibly TRBD2 (6 bases). Between the trimmed V and J ends, which lost 0 bases and 6 bases, there was a span of 10 bases. The length of the CDR3 is 14 residues. Per germline, CDR1 MGHDK and CDR2 SYGVNS. The CDR3: CASSEYGRADTQYF. The CDR3 DNA reads TGTGCCAGCAGTGAATACGGGAGAGCGGATACGCAGTATTTT.

V gene TRBV15 combines with J gene TRBJ1-1, with D tentatively TRBD1 (5 bases). Trimming cost V 5 bases and J 1 base, with 14 bases left between them. CDR1 is LNHNV and CDR2 is YYDKDF in the germline V gene (reference sequence). The CDR3 runs to 15 residues. This chain's CDR3 is CATSPLGVANTEAFF. For the CDR3, the DNA is TGTGCCACCAGCCCCTTGGGGGTGGCGAACACTGAAGCTTTCTTT. The full variable domain, with the rest looked up from reference TRBV15 and TRBJ1-1, is DAMVIQNPRYQVTQFGKPVTLSCSQTLNHNVMYWYQQKSSQAPKLLFHYYDKDFNNEADTPDNFQSRRPNTSFCFLDIRSPGLGDTAMYLCATSPLGVANTEAFFGQGTRLTVV.

V is TRBV4-3 and J is TRBJ2-2; D might be TRBD1 (5 bases). Trimming removed 1 base at V and 7 bases at J, with 13 bases between. The V gene's germline CDR1 is LGHNA and CDR2 YSLEER. The CDR3 runs 15 residues. The CDR3 here is CASSQATAPGGELFF. For the CDR3, the DNA is TGCGCCAGCAGCCAAGCGACAGCGCCCGGCGGGGAGCTGTTTTTT.

This chain uses TRBV2 with TRBJ1-1; D gene uncertain. CDR1 and CDR2 (germline): SNHLY, FYNNEI. V lost 7 bases and J 6 bases, leaving 15 bases between the germline ends. The CDR3 sequence is 13 residues long. The chain's CDR3 is CASKLESKAEAFF. In nucleotides, the CDR3 is TGTGCCAGCAAGCTGGAGTCGAAAGCTGAAGCTTTCTTT.

V gene TRBV10-3 combines with J gene TRBJ2-3; a possible D gene is TRBD2 (6 bases). In germline, CDR1 is ENHRY, CDR2 SYGVKD. Trimming cost V 3 bases and J 6 bases, with 19 bases left between them. This CDR3 is 16 amino acids long. The CDR3 DNA is TGTGCCATCAGTGATCGCCGGGACTCCGAGTCGGATACGCAGTATTTT. Encoded protein: CAISDRRDSESDTQYF.

In DNA, the CDR3 is TGTGCCAGCAGCTTGCCCAGACAATGGAATGCCAACACCATATATTTT. Its protein is CASSLPRQWNANTIYF. V is TRBV5-6 and J is TRBJ1-3; unclear D gene. The CDR3 has 16 amino acids. V gave up 1 base and J gave up 7 bases, with 18 bases separating them. Per the germline V gene, CDR1 is SGHDT and CDR2 is YYEEEE.

This clone came up a few times. The chain joins TRBV4-1 to TRBJ1-5; the D gene is possibly TRBD1 (6 bases). Germline lookup yields CDR1 MGHRA and CDR2 YSYEKL. Trimming removed 1 base at V and 3 bases at J, with 13 bases between. The CDR3 contains 16 residues. CDR3 protein: CASSQGSGVINQPQHF. In nucleotides, the CDR3 is TGCGCCAGCAGCCAAGGGTCAGGGGTTATCAATCAGCCCCAGCATTTT.

J is TRBJ2-5 and V is TRBV4-2; no definite D call. Germline CDR1 reads LGHNA; CDR2 reads YNFKEQ. This CDR3 has 15 residues. Trimming stripped 0 bases from V and 3 bases from J, with 11 bases between. The CDR3 coding sequence is TGTGCCAGCAGCCAAGATTTCAGCCCGAAAGAGACCCAGTACTTC. It yields the protein CASSQDFSPKETQYF.

J is TRBJ1-6 and V is TRBV11-2; a possible D gene is TRBD1 (6 bases). V was shortened by 6 bases and J by 10 bases, with 16 bases between the two germline ends. Germline V lookup: CDR1 SGHAT, CDR2 FQNNGV. The CDR3 length is 14 residues. Written as DNA, the CDR3 is TGTGCCAGCAGGACACAGGGCCGGAGGTCACCCCTCCACTTT. Translation gives CASRTQGRRSPLHF.